The rows below give T cell receptor beta chains drawn from one sample of a study of human T cells and chemical hapten exposure. TCRdb fed the RACE reads into MiXCR, producing one record per CDR3 protein. The sample lists roughly 380,000 distinct CDR3 sequences; 4.5% to 6% were seen once. The sequences come from whole blood, collected in connection with sensitization to the hapten diphenylcyclopropenone (DPC). The receptors shown here come from a woman aged 45-65 years with alopecia areata. Some clones in this sample may be carry-over from other donors' samples. Both conserved end residues are trimmed from each CDR3. Fields, in order: V gene, D gene, J gene, CDR3 protein. D genes are given only for firm matches.

TRBV6-6	NA	TRBJ2-3	ASSHRSHTQY
TRBV4-2	NA	TRBJ1-1	ASSREQLMNTEAF
TRBV30	NA	TRBJ2-1	AWSVRAGGSEQF
TRBV27	TRBD1	TRBJ2-5	ASSFRRGLETQY
TRBV3-1	NA	TRBJ2-3	ASSTRGSTDTQY
TRBV10-3	NA	TRBJ2-1	AITLGGGGNEQF
TRBV5-1	TRBD1	TRBJ1-2	ASSETGTGGGRYGYT
TRBV7-6	TRBD1	TRBJ1-3	ASSPGTDRNTIY
TRBV7-9	NA	TRBJ1-4	ASSQDVGGINEKLF
TRBV29-1	NA	TRBJ1-2	SVEGGLTGYT
TRBV4-2	NA	TRBJ1-4	ASSLTQVKRAGEKLF
TRBV5-1	TRBD2	TRBJ2-3	ASSIGTSGGTDTQY
TRBV20-1	TRBD1	TRBJ1-6	SARDLGQGNDNSPLH
TRBV13	TRBD1	TRBJ1-4	ASSADRAEKLF
TRBV7-6	NA	TRBJ2-5	ASSLAGVEETQY
TRBV29-1	NA	TRBJ2-7	SVSTGAPYEQY
TRBV5-1	TRBD2	TRBJ2-3	ASSLDPSGVADTQY
TRBV29-1	TRBD1	TRBJ2-3	SAGTGSTDTQY
TRBV19	TRBD1	TRBJ2-6	ASGAGGSGANVLT
TRBV5-1	NA	TRBJ2-5	ASSMDKTVVETQY
TRBV4-3	TRBD2	TRBJ2-2	ASSQGASGRRDTGELF
TRBV5-4	NA	TRBJ1-1	ASRTEMNTEAF
TRBV29-1	NA	TRBJ1-3	SVDVAGGNTIY
TRBV7-2	NA	TRBJ2-3	ASSLRPSADTQY
TRBV29-1	NA	TRBJ2-2	SVVEGTGELF
TRBV27	NA	TRBJ2-7	ASSLSKASVEQY
TRBV12-3/TRBV12-4	TRBD1	TRBJ2-3	ASKTGQSTDTQY
TRBV12-3/TRBV12-4	NA	TRBJ2-7	ASSPGPYSYEQY
TRBV20-1	TRBD1	TRBJ2-7	SAQGQRSYEQY
TRBV5-1	NA	TRBJ2-2	ASRPGGEVGELF
TRBV2	NA	TRBJ2-3	ASSETRPRGTDTQY
TRBV7-6	NA	TRBJ2-1	ASSLESAGSSYNEQF
TRBV27	NA	TRBJ1-1	ASSLSAPGHILNTEAF
TRBV14	TRBD2	TRBJ2-1	ASSLLAGGPGNEQF
TRBV12-3/TRBV12-4	TRBD2	TRBJ2-3	ASSPLGRGVTDTQY
TRBV20-1	TRBD2	TRBJ2-3	SARTSGTDTQY
TRBV7-9	TRBD2	TRBJ2-3	ASSPPDVLAGGSSTDTQY
TRBV6-1	NA	TRBJ2-3	ASSEWAGAGSDTQY
TRBV10-3	NA	TRBJ1-1	AISESVRVTEAF
TRBV27	TRBD2	TRBJ2-1	ATTGLARNEQF
TRBV29-1	NA	TRBJ1-1	SASLGYTEAF
TRBV28	NA	TRBJ2-1	ASSRYRGGSNEQF
TRBV27	TRBD2	TRBJ2-7	ASSLLAGAISYEQY
TRBV5-6	NA	TRBJ2-7	ASDQLQGSEQY
TRBV29-1	TRBD2	TRBJ2-7	SVEVAGYEQY
TRBV30	NA	TRBJ1-2	AWSGFRVSGYT
TRBV12-3/TRBV12-4	NA	TRBJ2-5	ASRPDSQETQY
TRBV27	NA	TRBJ1-1	ASSSSGSTEAF
TRBV12-3/TRBV12-4	NA	TRBJ2-5	ASSLASARVQETQY
TRBV20-1	NA	TRBJ1-2	SAPTEILIRGGYT
TRBV12-3/TRBV12-4	NA	TRBJ2-7	ASKQGLGSQQY
TRBV3-1	NA	TRBJ2-2	ASSQELALNTGELF
TRBV6-1	NA	TRBJ2-2	ASRGLAAPNTGELF
TRBV28	NA	TRBJ2-3	ASSLVSGGDTQY